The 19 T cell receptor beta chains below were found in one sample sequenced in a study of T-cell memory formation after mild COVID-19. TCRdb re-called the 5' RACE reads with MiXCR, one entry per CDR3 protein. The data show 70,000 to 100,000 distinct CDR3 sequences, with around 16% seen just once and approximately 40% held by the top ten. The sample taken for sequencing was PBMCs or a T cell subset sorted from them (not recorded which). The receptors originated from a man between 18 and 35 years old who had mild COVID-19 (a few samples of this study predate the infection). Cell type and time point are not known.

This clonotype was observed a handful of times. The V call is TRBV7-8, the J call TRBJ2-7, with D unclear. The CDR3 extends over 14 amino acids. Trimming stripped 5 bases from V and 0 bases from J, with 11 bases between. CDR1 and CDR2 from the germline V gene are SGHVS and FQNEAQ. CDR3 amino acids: CASSQSASSYEQYV. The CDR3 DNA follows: TGTGCCAGCAGCCAGTCGGCTAGCTCCTACGAGCAGTACGTC.

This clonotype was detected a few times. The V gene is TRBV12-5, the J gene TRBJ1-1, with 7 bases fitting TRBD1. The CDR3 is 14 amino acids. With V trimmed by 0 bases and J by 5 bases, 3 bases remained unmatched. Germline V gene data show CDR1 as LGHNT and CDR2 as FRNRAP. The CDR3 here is CASGLVQGGTEAFF. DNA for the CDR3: TGTGCTAGTGGTTTGGTTCAGGGGGGGACTGAAGCTTTCTTT.

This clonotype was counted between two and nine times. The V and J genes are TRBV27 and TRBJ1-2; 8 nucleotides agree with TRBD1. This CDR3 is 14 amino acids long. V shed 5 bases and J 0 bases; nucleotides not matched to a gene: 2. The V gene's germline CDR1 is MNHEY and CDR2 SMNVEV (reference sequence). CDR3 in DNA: TGTGCCAGCAGTCAGACAGGGGCTAACTATGGCTACACCTTC. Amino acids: CASSQTGANYGYTF.

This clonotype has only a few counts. The CDR3: CASSLAGTGVGNYGYTF. For the CDR3, the DNA is TGTGCCAGCAGCTTAGCGGGGACAGGTGTCGGTAACTATGGCTACACCTTC. V gene TRBV7-9 combines with J gene TRBJ1-2; TRBD1 matches 8 bases. Trimming removed 0 bases from V and 1 base from J; junction bases left unmatched: 7. The length of the CDR3 is 17 residues. CDR1 and CDR2 from the germline V gene are SEHNR and FQNEAQ (reference sequence).

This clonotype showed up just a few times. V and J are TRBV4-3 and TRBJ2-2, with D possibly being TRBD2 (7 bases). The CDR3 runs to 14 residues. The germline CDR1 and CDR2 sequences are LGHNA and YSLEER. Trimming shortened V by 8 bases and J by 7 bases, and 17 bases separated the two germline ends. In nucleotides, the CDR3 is TGCGCCAGCTCGGCGGGGGCGGCGGGCGGGGAGCTGTTTTTT. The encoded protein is CASSAGAAGGELFF.

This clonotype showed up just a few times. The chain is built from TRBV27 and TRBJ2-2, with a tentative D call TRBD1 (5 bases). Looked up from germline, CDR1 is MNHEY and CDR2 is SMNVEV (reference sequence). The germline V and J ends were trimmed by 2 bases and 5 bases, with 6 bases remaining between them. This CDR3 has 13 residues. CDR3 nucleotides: TGTGCCAGCAGTTTACAGGGTACCGGGGAGCTGTTTTTT. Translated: CASSLQGTGELFF.

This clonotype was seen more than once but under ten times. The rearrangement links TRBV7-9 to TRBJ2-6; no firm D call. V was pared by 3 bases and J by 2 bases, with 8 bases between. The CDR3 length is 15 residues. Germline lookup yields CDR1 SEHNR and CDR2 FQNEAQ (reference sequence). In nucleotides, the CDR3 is TGTGCCAGCAGCTTCCCAGAAGCTGGGGCCAACGTCCTGACTTTC. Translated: CASSFPEAGANVLTF.

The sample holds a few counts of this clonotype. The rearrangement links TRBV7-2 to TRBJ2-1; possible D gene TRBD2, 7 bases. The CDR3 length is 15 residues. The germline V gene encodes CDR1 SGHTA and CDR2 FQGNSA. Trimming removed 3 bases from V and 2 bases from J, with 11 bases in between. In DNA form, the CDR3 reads TGTGCCAGCAGCTTGGGCGGGGGCCCCTACAATGAGCAGTTCTTC. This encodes CASSLGGGPYNEQFF.

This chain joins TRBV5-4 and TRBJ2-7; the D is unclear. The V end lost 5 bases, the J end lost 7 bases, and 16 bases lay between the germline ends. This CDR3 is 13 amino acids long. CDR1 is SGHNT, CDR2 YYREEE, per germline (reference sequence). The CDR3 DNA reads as TGTGCCAGCAGGGGCGGATCCTACTCAGAGCAGTACTTC. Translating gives CASRGGSYSEQYF.

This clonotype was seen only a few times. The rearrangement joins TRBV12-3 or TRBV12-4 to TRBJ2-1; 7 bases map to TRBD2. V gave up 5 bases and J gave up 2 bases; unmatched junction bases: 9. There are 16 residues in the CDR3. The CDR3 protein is CASSPLPAGAYNEQFF. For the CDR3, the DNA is TGTGCCAGCAGTCCACTTCCCGCGGGGGCCTACAATGAGCAGTTCTTC.

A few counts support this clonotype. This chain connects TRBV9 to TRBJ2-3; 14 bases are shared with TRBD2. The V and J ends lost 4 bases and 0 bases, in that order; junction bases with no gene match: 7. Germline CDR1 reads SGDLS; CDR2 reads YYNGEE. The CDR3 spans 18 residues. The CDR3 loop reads CASSLGLAGGLSTDTQYF. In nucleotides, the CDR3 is TGTGCCAGCAGCCTTGGACTAGCGGGGGGTCTAAGCACAGATACGCAGTATTTT.

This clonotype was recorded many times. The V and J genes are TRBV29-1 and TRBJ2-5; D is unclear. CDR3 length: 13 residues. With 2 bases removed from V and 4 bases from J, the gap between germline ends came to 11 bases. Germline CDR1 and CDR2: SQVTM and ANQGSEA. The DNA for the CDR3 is TGCAGCGTTGAACAACGCCGCGGAGAGACCCAGTACTTC. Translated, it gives CSVEQRRGETQYF. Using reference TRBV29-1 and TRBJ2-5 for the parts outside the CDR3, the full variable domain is SAVISQKPSRDICQRGTSLTIQCQVDSQVTMMFWYRQQPGQSLTLIATANQGSEATYESGFVIDKFPISRPNLTFSTLTVSNMSPEDSSIYLCSVEQRRGETQYFGPGTRLLVL.

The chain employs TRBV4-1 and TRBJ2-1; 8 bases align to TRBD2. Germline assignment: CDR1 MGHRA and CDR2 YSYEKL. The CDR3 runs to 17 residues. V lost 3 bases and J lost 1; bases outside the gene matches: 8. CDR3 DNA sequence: TGCGCCAGCAGCCACCCTGCGAGCGGGGGTTCCTACAATGAGCAGTTCTTC. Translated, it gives CASSHPASGGSYNEQFF.

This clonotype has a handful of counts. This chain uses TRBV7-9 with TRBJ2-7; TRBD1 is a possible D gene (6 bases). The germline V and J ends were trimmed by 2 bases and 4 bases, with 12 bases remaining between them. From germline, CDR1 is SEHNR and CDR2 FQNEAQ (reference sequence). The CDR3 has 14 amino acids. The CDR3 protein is CASSLLETGYEQYF. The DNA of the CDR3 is TGTGCCAGCAGCTTACTTGAGACAGGTTACGAGCAGTACTTC.

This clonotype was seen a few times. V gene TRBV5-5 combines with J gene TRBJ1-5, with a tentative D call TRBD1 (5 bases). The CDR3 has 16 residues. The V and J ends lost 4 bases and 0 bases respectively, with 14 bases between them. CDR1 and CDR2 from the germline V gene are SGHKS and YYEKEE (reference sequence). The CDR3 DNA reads TGTGCCAGCAGCCGATATGGGACCCCTAGCAATCAGCCCCAGCATTTT. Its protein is CASSRYGTPSNQPQHF.

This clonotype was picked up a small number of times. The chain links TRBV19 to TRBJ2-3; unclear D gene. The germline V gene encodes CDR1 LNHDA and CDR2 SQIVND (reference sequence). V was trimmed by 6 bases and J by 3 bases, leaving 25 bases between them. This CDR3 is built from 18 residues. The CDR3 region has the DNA TGTGCCAGTAGCCTCCGGGCCCCGAGTTCCCCAAGAACAGATACGCAGTATTTT. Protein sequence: CASSLRAPSSPRTDTQYF.

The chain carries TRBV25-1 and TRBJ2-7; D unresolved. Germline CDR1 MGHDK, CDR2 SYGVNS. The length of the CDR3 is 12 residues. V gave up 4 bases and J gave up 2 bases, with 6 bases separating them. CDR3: CASSAPPYEQYF. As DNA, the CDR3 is TGTGCCAGCAGTGCCCCCCCCTACGAGCAGTACTTC.

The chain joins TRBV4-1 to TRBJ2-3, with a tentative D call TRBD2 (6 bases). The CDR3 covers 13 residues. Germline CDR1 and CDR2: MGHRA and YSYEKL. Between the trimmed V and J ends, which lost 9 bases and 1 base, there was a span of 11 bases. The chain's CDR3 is CASSSVGTDTQYF. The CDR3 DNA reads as TGCGCCAGTTCTAGCGTGGGCACAGATACGCAGTATTTT.

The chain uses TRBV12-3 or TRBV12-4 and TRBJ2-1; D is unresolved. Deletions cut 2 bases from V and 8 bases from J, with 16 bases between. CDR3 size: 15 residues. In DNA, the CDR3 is TGTGCCAGCAGTTTATCTGACCACCATTGGGATGAGCAGTTCTTC. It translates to CASSLSDHHWDEQFF.